This T cell receptor (beta chain) was recovered during a study of control samples from healthy donors and cancer patients. Germline V lookup: CDR1 SGHAT, CDR2 FQNNGV. The CDR3 runs 15 residues. Losses at the gene ends were 6 bases for V and 3 bases for J; bases not matched to a gene: 7. Profiling relied on immunoSEQ multiplex PCR, and the TCRdb table lists in-frame clones only, not all of them. This table has 170,000 or so clones, around 95% appearing once. Sequencing used blood. The sequence was collected from a woman between 40 and 50 years old in good health. V and J are TRBV11-2 and TRBJ2-7; the match to TRBD1 covers 11 bases. CDR3 loop: CASRKPGQGGYEQYF. CDR3 sequence (DNA): TGTGCCAGCAGGAAACCGGGACAGGGGGGCTACGAGCAGTACTTC.